The 11 T cell receptor beta chains reported below all come from one sample, sequenced in a study of T-cell memory formation after mild COVID-19. TCRdb analysed the 5' RACE reads with MiXCR anew, one entry per CDR3 protein. The sample holds 450,000 or so distinct CDR3 sequences, roughly 20% seen once. Specimen: PBMCs or a T cell subset sorted from them (not recorded which). These receptors came from an adult woman who had mild COVID-19 (a few samples of this study predate the infection). Cell type and time point are not known.

This chain joins TRBV24-1 and TRBJ2-2, with TRBD1 identical over 7 bases. With V trimmed by 5 bases and J by 4 bases, 6 bases remained unmatched. This CDR3 contains 15 residues. Germline V lookup: CDR1 KGHDR, CDR2 SFDVKD. This CDR3 is CATSVSTGRTGELFF. The CDR3 DNA follows: TGTGCCACCAGTGTGTCGACAGGGCGCACCGGGGAGCTGTTTTTT.

Worth noting for this clonotype: The germline gene is not matched at one end of the junction; a read error may be the cause. The chain links TRBV7-7 to TRBJ2-7; D may be TRBD1 or TRBD2 (5 bases each). CDR3 size: 13 residues. Germline CDR1 is SSHAT and CDR2 is FNYEAQ (reference sequence). As DNA, the CDR3 is TGTGCTAGCAGCTTAGTACGGGGCGGCGAGCAGTACTTC. As protein: CASSLVRGGEQYF.

This clonotype turned up a few times. The chain is built from TRBV4-1 and TRBJ1-1; D is unresolved. Trimming cost V 1 base and J 1 base, with 10 bases left between them. Per germline, CDR1 MGHRA and CDR2 YSYEKL. CDR3 length: 15 amino acids. The CDR3 loop reads CASSQVAGWNTEAFF. CDR3 coding DNA: TGCGCCAGCAGCCAAGTTGCAGGATGGAACACTGAAGCTTTCTTT.

This clonotype was seen more than once but under ten times. This chain connects TRBV15 to TRBJ1-2, with a weak D call TRBD1 (5 bases). Trimming pared 0 bases from V and 7 bases from J, leaving 15 bases between. CDR3 length equals 15 residues. CDR1 is LNHNV, CDR2 YYDKDF, per germline (reference sequence). In DNA, the CDR3 is TGTGCCACCAGCAGAGAGCTGCAGGGTAGGGGTGGCTACACCTTC. It yields the protein CATSRELQGRGGYTF.

This clonotype occurred a few times. This sequence joins TRBV14 and TRBJ2-5; D not resolved. Germline CDR1 is SGHDN and CDR2 is FVKESK. The CDR3 runs 11 residues. V dropped 1 base and J dropped 7 bases, with 4 bases sitting between them. DNA of the CDR3: TGTGCCAGCAGCCAAGTCGGGACCCAGTACTTC. Its protein is CASSQVGTQYF. The full variable domain, completed using reference TRBV14 and TRBJ2-5, is EAGVTQFPSHSVIEKGQTVTLRCDPISGHDNLYWYRRVMGKEIKFLLHFVKESKQDESGMPNNRFLAERTGGTYSTLKVQPAELEDSGVYFCASSQVGTQYFGPGTRLLVL.

This clonotype has just a few counts. This chain links TRBV20-1 with TRBJ2-7; 8 nucleotides align to TRBD2. The CDR3 runs to 16 residues. V was clipped by 3 bases and J by 0 bases; unmatched bases: 10. Germline values: CDR1 DFQATT, CDR2 SNEGSKA (reference sequence). CDR3 nucleotides: TGCAGTGCTAGCCCTACCGGGGGGGCCTTCTCCTACGAGCAGTACTTC. Amino acids: CSASPTGGAFSYEQYF.

The genes are TRBV7-9 and TRBJ1-2; 7 bases agree with TRBD1. The germline CDR1 and CDR2 sequences are SEHNR and FQNEAQ (reference sequence). The CDR3 loop spans 13 amino acids. V lost 4 bases to trimming and J lost 5 bases; unmatched junction nucleotides: 4. DNA for the CDR3: TGTGCCAGCAGCTCAATGACAGGGTATGGCTACACCTTC. Protein: CASSSMTGYGYTF.

This clonotype was found a few times. The chain links TRBV4-1 to TRBJ1-1; D gene ambiguous. V was cut by 3 bases and J by 0 bases, with 11 bases left in between. The CDR3 runs 15 residues. Germline CDR1 MGHRA, CDR2 YSYEKL. CDR3 loop: CASSHPGNMNTEAFF. The CDR3 DNA reads as TGCGCCAGCAGCCACCCCGGGAATATGAACACTGAAGCTTTCTTT.

This clonotype was observed a handful of times. The V and J genes are TRBV7-9 and TRBJ1-5; 10 bases agree with TRBD1. The CDR3 covers 17 residues. V was pared by 6 bases and J by 1 base, with 9 bases of the junction left unmatched. Germline CDR1 SEHNR, CDR2 FQNEAQ (reference sequence). The CDR3 loop reads CASSFSTGGGSNQPQHF. DNA of the CDR3: TGTGCCAGCAGTTTCTCGACAGGGGGCGGGAGCAATCAGCCCCAGCATTTT. The full variable domain, rest sourced from reference TRBV7-9 and TRBJ1-5, is DTGVSQNPRHKITKRGQNVTFRCDPISEHNRLYWYRQTLGQGPEFLTYFQNEAQLEKSRLLSDRFSAERPKGSFSTLEIQRTEQGDSAMYLCASSFSTGGGSNQPQHFGDGTRLSIL.

This clonotype was counted only a few times. The chain has TRBV20-1 and TRBJ2-1; TRBD2 matches at 13 bases. The CDR3 spans 18 residues. The trim removed 2 bases at V and 0 bases at J, leaving 7 bases unmatched. In germline, CDR1 is DFQATT, CDR2 SNEGSKA (reference sequence). CDR3 loop: CSARRTSGRVSSYNEQFF. Written as DNA, the CDR3 is TGCAGTGCTAGACGGACTAGCGGGAGAGTTAGCTCCTACAATGAGCAGTTCTTC.

This clonotype was detected only a few times. This sequence joins TRBV4-2 and TRBJ2-7, with D perhaps TRBD1 (5 bases). V lost 3 bases and J 2 bases, leaving 14 bases between the germline ends. Germline CDR1 LGHNA, CDR2 YNFKEQ. The CDR3 totals 15 residues. The CDR3 DNA reads as TGTGCCAGCAGCCACGAAAGCAGGGCAACCTACGAGCAGTACTTC. This gives the protein CASSHESRATYEQYF.